A selection of T cell receptor beta chains follows, all from one sample in a study of regulatory T cells in long-lasting Graves disease. TCRdb ran MiXCR on the multiplex PCR reads and lists one entry per CDR3 protein. The sample yields about 430,000 distinct CDR3 sequences, about 15% seen once. The same data also contributed to another study, on T cells in Graves' hyperthyroidism and ophthalmopathy.

Sample: peripheral blood mononuclear cells (PBMCs), taken at new diagnosis, from a patient treated with antithyroid drugs. These receptors all come from a woman aged 40 to 50 with Graves disease. Both conserved end residues are trimmed from each CDR3. Each record gives: V gene, J gene, CDR3 protein.

>TRBV5-5|TRBJ2-3
ASSRRTGNTDTQY
>TRBV6-1|TRBJ2-2
ASSEASHQGTGELF
>TRBV7-9|TRBJ1-2
ASSWSSNYGYT
>TRBV4-1|TRBJ2-7
ASSQDTPGIYEQY
>TRBV28|TRBJ2-7
ASSLTGTEYEQY
>TRBV20-1|TRBJ2-1
SAGGLAGDNEQF
>TRBV30|TRBJ1-1
AWRTGTTEAF
>TRBV6-2/TRBV6-3|TRBJ2-4
ASSVSGGMTKNIQY
>TRBV5-6|TRBJ1-2
ASSSPAGTGDGYT
>TRBV11-2|TRBJ2-2
ASSPWVITNTGELF
>TRBV11-2|TRBJ2-1
ASSVSRNNEQF
>TRBV19|TRBJ2-2
ASSHLKGAAKTGELF
>TRBV6-5|TRBJ2-7
ASSYGPLGDEQY
>TRBV24-1|TRBJ2-7
ATSPGQGDYEQY
>TRBV11-3|TRBJ1-1
ASSRRSGYTEAF
>TRBV12-5|TRBJ2-7
ASRTSGRYEQY
>TRBV9|TRBJ1-1
ASSVSGRLNTEAF
>TRBV20-1|TRBJ2-3
SATRTGRTDTQY
>TRBV6-1|TRBJ2-3
ASSEYPGEAGTDTQY
>TRBV20-1|TRBJ2-7
SAGGRGILYEQY
>TRBV6-1|TRBJ2-7
ASRQSGASGSYEQY
>TRBV7-9|TRBJ1-2
ASSLGGLGYGYT
>TRBV6-5|TRBJ2-7
ASSYSGRDSYEQY
>TRBV12-3/TRBV12-4|TRBJ2-3
ASSPPRWRYYTDTQY
>TRBV2|TRBJ2-3
ASMFEEDTQY
>TRBV19|TRBJ2-2
ASSFRQGFTGELF
>TRBV28|TRBJ1-2
ASSATVYGYT
>TRBV2|TRBJ2-5
ASSEWGPVETQY
>TRBV19|TRBJ2-4
ASSTKGTGRTLQY
>TRBV7-9|TRBJ2-7
ASSEAPTYEQY
>TRBV12-5|TRBJ2-3
ASGPPTPGGTDTQY
>TRBV4-1|TRBJ2-1
ASSQVSGGNEQF
>TRBV6-2/TRBV6-3|TRBJ2-1
ASSRRGGVKYNEQF
>TRBV29-1|TRBJ2-3
SVRAGGTTDTQY
>TRBV29-1|TRBJ1-1
SAAGLPNTEAF
>TRBV11-3|TRBJ2-1
ASSPARGNLWEEQF
>TRBV7-2|TRBJ2-7
ASIRTSGSPWAYEQY
>TRBV29-1|TRBJ2-1
SVTTSGDHNEQF
>TRBV5-6|TRBJ1-6
ASSTGMGNSPLH
>TRBV6-1|TRBJ2-3
ASSRQYTDTQY
>TRBV9|TRBJ2-7
ASSEGLADYEQY